The 17 T cell receptor beta chains reported below all come from one sample, sequenced in a study of blood T cell repertoires in COVID-19. The repertoire was sequenced with immunoSEQ multiplex PCR; TCRdb's copy has only in-frame clones and lacks some. In the table there are under 200,000 clones, 80% to 85% of which are singletons. Input material: peripheral blood. The source is a woman aged 80 or over with active or convalescent COVID-19.

The rearrangement uses TRBV5-6 and TRBJ1-1; D is ambiguous. Germline V gene lookup returns CDR1 SGHDT and CDR2 YYEEEE. The length of the CDR3 is 14 residues. The V and J ends lost 4 bases and 6 bases respectively, with 16 bases between them. The CDR3 coding sequence is TGTGCCAGCAGCCGAGGTGGCAACCGGCCTGAAGCTTTCTTT. Translation gives CASSRGGNRPEAFF.

J is TRBJ1-4 and V is TRBV19, with no clear D. V lost 7 bases and J 4 bases, leaving 16 bases between the germline ends. Germline CDR1 is LNHDA and CDR2 is SQIVND (reference sequence). The CDR3 contains 15 residues. The CDR3 loop reads CASTMTTGGNEKLFF. The CDR3 nucleotides are TGTGCCAGTACCATGACCACGGGTGGTAATGAAAAACTGTTTTTT.

The chain is built from TRBV7-6 and TRBJ1-5, with TRBD1 identical over 7 bases. Germline V lookup: CDR1 SGHVS, CDR2 FNYEAQ. The ends lost 1 base at V and 2 bases at J; junction bases unmatched: 5. The length of the CDR3 is 16 residues. CDR3 DNA sequence: TGTGCCAGCAGCTTAGAATCCGGACAGGGCAATCAGCCCCAGCATTTT. Its translation is CASSLESGQGNQPQHF. Variable domain in full (rest from reference TRBV7-6 and TRBJ1-5): GAGVSQSPRYKVTKRGQDVALRCDPISGHVSLYWYRQALGQGPEFLTYFNYEAQQDKSGLPNDRFSAERPEGSISTLTIQRTEQRDSAMYRCASSLESGQGNQPQHFGDGTRLSIL.

V gene TRBV11-2 combines with J gene TRBJ2-6; a possible D gene is TRBD1 (6 bases). The V and J ends lost 3 bases and 0 bases respectively, with 9 bases between them. Germline V gene sequence: CDR1 SGHAT, CDR2 FQNNGV. The CDR3 runs 16 residues. CDR3 in amino acids: CASSFGQSSGANVLTF. DNA for the CDR3: TGTGCCAGCAGCTTCGGACAGTCCTCTGGGGCCAACGTCCTGACTTTC. The entire variable domain, with the rest obtained from reference TRBV11-2 and TRBJ2-6, is as follows: EAGVAQSPRYKIIEKRQSVAFWCNPISGHATLYWYQQILGQGPKLLIQFQNNGVVDDSQLPKDRFSAERLKGVDSTLKIQPAKLEDSAVYLCASSFGQSSGANVLTFGAGSRLTVL.

This clone was recorded only once. This chain uses TRBV10-3 with TRBJ2-1, with 12 positions matching TRBD2. This CDR3 spans 16 amino acids. Germline lookup yields CDR1 ENHRY and CDR2 SYGVKD. J was trimmed by 7 bases and V by 6 bases; bases with no gene match: 10. The CDR3 loop reads CAISKTSGGETNEQFF. CDR3 DNA: TGTGCCATCAGCAAGACTAGCGGGGGTGAGACGAATGAGCAGTTCTTC.

The V call is TRBV19, the J call TRBJ1-3, with D unresolved. The CDR3 sequence is 15 residues long. Germline values: CDR1 LNHDA, CDR2 SQIVND (reference sequence). V was pared by 7 bases and J by 0 bases, with 13 bases between. The CDR3 sequence is CASMEGPNSGNTIYF. CDR3 bases: TGTGCCAGTATGGAGGGCCCAAACTCTGGAAACACCATATATTTT.

The chain combines TRBV6-5 with TRBJ1-1; 11 nucleotides agree with TRBD1. This CDR3 comprises 12 residues. The germline gives CDR1 MNHEY, CDR2 SVGAGI. V gave up 7 bases and J gave up 10 bases; unmatched junction bases: 5. DNA for the CDR3: TGTGCCAGCATCGGACAGGGGGCGGGAGCTTTCTTT. This encodes CASIGQGAGAFF.

V gene TRBV4-3 combines with J gene TRBJ2-1; D is possibly TRBD2 (6 bases). The CDR3 is 16 amino acids. Germline CDR1 LGHNA, CDR2 YSLEER. The V and J ends lost 1 base and 2 bases respectively, with 12 bases between them. CDR3 coding DNA: TGCGCCAGCAGCCAAGGGAATAGCGGCCCCTACAATGAGCAGTTCTTC. Amino acids: CASSQGNSGPYNEQFF.

This clone occurred a few times. The CDR3 reads CASSQEAWELFF. CDR3 nucleotides: TGTGCCAGCAGCCAAGAGGCCTGGGAGCTGTTTTTT. The J gene is TRBJ2-2, the V gene TRBV3-1 (or the pseudogene TRBV3-2); D gene uncertain. V was trimmed by 0 bases and J by 9 bases, leaving 5 bases between them. Germline V gene lookup returns CDR1 LGHDT and CDR2 YNNKEL (reference sequence). This CDR3 has 12 amino acids.

This clone was observed a handful of times. The V gene is TRBV11-2, the J gene TRBJ2-5, with D uncertain. Germline lookup yields CDR1 SGHAT and CDR2 FQNNGV. Trimming shortened V by 1 base and J by 2 bases, and 5 bases separated the two germline ends. CDR3 length: 13 amino acids. CDR3 sequence: CASSLGRQETQYF. The CDR3 DNA reads as TGTGCCAGCAGCTTAGGGCGGCAAGAGACCCAGTACTTC. The full variable domain, completed using reference TRBV11-2 and TRBJ2-5, is EAGVAQSPRYKIIEKRQSVAFWCNPISGHATLYWYQQILGQGPKLLIQFQNNGVVDDSQLPKDRFSAERLKGVDSTLKIQPAKLEDSAVYLCASSLGRQETQYFGPGTRLLVL.

The chain uses TRBV2 and TRBJ2-7; TRBD2 aligns across 8 bases. Germline CDR1 SNHLY, CDR2 FYNNEI. V gave up 2 bases and J gave up 3 bases; unmatched junction bases: 6. The CDR3 extends over 15 amino acids. CDR3 region: CASSEIAGRDYEQYF. Written as DNA, the CDR3 is TGTGCCAGCAGTGAAATAGCGGGGCGTGACTACGAGCAGTACTTC.

Remarks on this clone: Its ends do not fully match the called genes, so a read error is possible. V is TRBV7-7 and J is TRBJ2-7, with 9 bases fitting TRBD1. CDR3 length equals 22 residues. Germline V CDR1 and CDR2: SSHAT, FNYEAQ (reference sequence). The CDR3 DNA reads TGTGCTAGCAGCTTAGGGACAGGGTTCGGAGATCTGATGTTTTTTCGTAAATACGAGCAGTACTTC. Protein: CASSLGTGFGDLMFFRKYEQYF.

The rearrangement links TRBV11-3 to TRBJ1-6, with D perhaps TRBD1 (6 bases). From germline, CDR1 is SGHNT and CDR2 YENEEA. V shed 6 bases and J shed 7 bases, with 13 bases lying between them. The CDR3 spans 14 residues. CDR3 protein: CASREDSVNSPLHF. In nucleotides, the CDR3 is TGTGCCAGCAGGGAGGACAGCGTAAATTCACCCCTCCACTTT. Full variable domain (rest looked up from reference TRBV11-3 and TRBJ1-6): EAGVVQSPRYKIIEKKQPVAFWCNPISGHNTLYWYLQNLGQGPELLIRYENEEAVDDSQLPKDRFSAERLKGVDSTLKIQPAELGDSAVYLCASREDSVNSPLHFGNGTRLTVT.

The J gene is TRBJ1-6, the V gene TRBV18; 9 nucleotides agree with TRBD1. The CDR3 runs to 16 residues. Unmatched junction bases numbered 14, after V lost 8 bases and J lost 9 bases. Germline CDR1 and CDR2: KGHSH and LQKENI. CDR3 sequence: CASPKVETGGVSPLHF. Here the CDR3 DNA reads TGTGCCAGCCCCAAGGTAGAAACAGGGGGCGTTTCACCCCTCCACTTT.

The rearrangement uses TRBV14 and TRBJ1-2, with TRBD1 identical over 7 bases. Germline V gives CDR1 SGHDN, CDR2 FVKESK. After removal of 4 bases from V and 1 base from J, the junction contained 12 bases not matched to a gene. The CDR3 contains 17 residues. CDR3 sequence (DNA): TGTGCCAGCAGCCCCTTACAGGGGACACTTATTAACTATGGCTACACCTTC. Translation gives CASSPLQGTLINYGYTF.

This clone was seen more than once but under ten times. This chain links TRBV7-2 with TRBJ1-3; no definite D call. The germline CDR1 and CDR2 sequences are SGHTA and FQGNSA. This CDR3 comprises 13 residues. V was clipped by 4 bases and J by 3 bases, with 7 bases between them. The CDR3 sequence: CASSSTSGNTIYF. The CDR3 bases are TGTGCCAGCAGCTCAACTAGTGGAAACACCATATATTTT.

The chain has TRBV6-5 and TRBJ2-2; a weak D match, TRBD2 (7 bases). This CDR3 is built from 15 residues. Per the germline V gene, CDR1 is MNHEY and CDR2 is SVGAGI. Deletions cut 11 bases from V and 5 bases from J, with 21 bases between. In DNA, the CDR3 is TGTGCCTCCAGAGGAGGGGGGGCACGGACCGGGGAGCTGTTTTTT. It codes for CASRGGGARTGELFF.